The 32 T cell receptor beta chains in this list originate from one sample, sequenced in a study of blood T cell repertoires in COVID-19. The assay was immunoSEQ multiplex PCR, and TCRdb's table has in-frame clones only and misses some. The sample holds about 22,000 clones, approximately 88% seen once. The sample was peripheral blood. These receptors were obtained from a man older than 75 with active or convalescent COVID-19.

V is TRBV5-1 and J is TRBJ1-1; D may be TRBD1 (5 bases). V lost 0 bases, J lost 6 bases, and 12 bases lay in between. There are 14 residues in the CDR3. In germline, CDR1 is SGHRS, CDR2 YFSETQ. This CDR3 reads CASSLEQGGAEAFF. CDR3 sequence (DNA): TGCGCCAGCAGCTTGGAGCAGGGCGGGGCTGAAGCTTTCTTT.

The chain couples TRBV5-4 to TRBJ2-3; 9 nucleotides align to TRBD2. Germline loops: CDR1 SGHNT, CDR2 YYREEE (reference sequence). The V and J ends lost 0 bases and 1 base, in that order; junction bases with no gene match: 6. The CDR3 covers 17 residues. The CDR3 bases are TGTGCCAGCAGCTTGGGGCGCCAGCGGGGGGGCACAGATACGCAGTATTTT. This encodes CASSLGRQRGGTDTQYF.

This chain links TRBV5-6 with TRBJ2-3; 9 bases are shared with TRBD2. After removal of 1 base from V and 4 bases from J, the junction contained 7 bases not matched to a gene. Germline CDR1 and CDR2: SGHDT and YYEEEE. CDR3 length: 16 residues. The CDR3 bases are TGTGCCAGCAGCTTGATTATTAGCGGGAGTGCAGATACGCAGTATTTT. It encodes CASSLIISGSADTQYF.

The chain is built from TRBV5-1 and TRBJ2-7; TRBD1 agrees at 9 bases. Trimming cost V 2 bases and J 6 bases; bases outside gene matches: 6. The CDR3 consists of 14 residues. Germline-derived CDR1 and CDR2 are SGHRS and YFSETQ. The CDR3 bases are TGCGCCAGCAGCTTACAGGGGGCAATCGGCGAGCAGTACTTC. Translation gives CASSLQGAIGEQYF. Complete variable domain (other parts from reference TRBV5-1 and TRBJ2-7): KAGVTQTPRYLIKTRGQQVTLSCSPISGHRSVSWYQQTPGQGLQFLFEYFSETQRNKGNFPGRFSGRQFSNSRSEMNVSTLELGDSALYLCASSLQGAIGEQYFGPGTRLTVT.

The rearrangement joins TRBV7-8 to TRBJ2-5; 7 bases align to TRBD2. J lost 5 bases, V lost 5 bases, and 11 bases had no gene match. The CDR3 contains 15 residues. The V gene's germline CDR1 is SGHVS and CDR2 FQNEAQ. Written as DNA, the CDR3 is TGTGCCAGCAGCCCACGGGGAGGGCGGGGGGAGACCCAGTACTTC. Protein product: CASSPRGGRGETQYF.

This clone appeared once. The chain has TRBV9 and TRBJ1-6, with D perhaps matching TRBD1 (5 bases). Germline loops: CDR1 SGDLS, CDR2 YYNGEE. The V gene lost 3 bases and the J gene lost 7 bases, with 14 bases spanning the gap. This CDR3 has 15 amino acids. CDR3 amino acids: CASSATGVRNSPLHF. The CDR3 region has the DNA TGTGCCAGCAGCGCCACGGGGGTAAGGAATTCACCCCTCCACTTT.

V and J are TRBV7-9 and TRBJ2-2; TRBD2 matches at 11 bases. The CDR3 extends over 16 amino acids. V lost 3 bases and J lost 4; bases outside the gene matches: 4. CDR1 is SEHNR and CDR2 is FQNEAQ in the germline V gene (reference sequence). CDR3 amino acids: CASSFPGLAATGELFF. CDR3 bases: TGTGCCAGCAGCTTCCCGGGACTAGCGGCCACCGGGGAGCTGTTTTTT.

V is TRBV7-9 and J is TRBJ1-5; possible D gene TRBD1, 6 bases. The CDR3 totals 12 residues. Per germline, CDR1 SEHNR and CDR2 FQNEAQ (reference sequence). Trimming cost V 5 bases and J 9 bases, with 11 bases left between them. CDR3 sequence reads: CASSPGEGPQHF. DNA of the CDR3: TGTGCCAGCAGCCCAGGGGAAGGGCCCCAGCATTTT.

This rearrangement joins TRBV29-1 to TRBJ2-5, with D possibly matching TRBD2 (6 bases). There are 12 residues in the CDR3. CDR1 SQVTM and CDR2 ANQGSEA come from the germline V gene. Trimming stripped 3 bases from V and 5 bases from J, with 10 bases between. CDR3 sequence reads: CSVEGGEETQYF. The CDR3 DNA follows: TGCAGCGTTGAGGGGGGTGAGGAGACCCAGTACTTC.

The chain couples TRBV5-1 to TRBJ2-5, with D maybe TRBD1 (6 bases). This CDR3 is built from 14 residues. Per germline, CDR1 SGHRS and CDR2 YFSETQ. V lost 2 bases, J lost 2 bases, and 10 bases lay in between. The CDR3 sequence: CASSFRTGQETQYF. The CDR3 DNA sequence: TGCGCCAGCAGCTTCCGTACAGGGCAAGAGACCCAGTACTTC. Filled out from reference TRBV5-1 and TRBJ2-5, the complete variable domain reads KAGVTQTPRYLIKTRGQQVTLSCSPISGHRSVSWYQQTPGQGLQFLFEYFSETQRNKGNFPGRFSGRQFSNSRSEMNVSTLELGDSALYLCASSFRTGQETQYFGPGTRLLVL.

The chain recombines TRBV3-1 (or the pseudogene TRBV3-2) with TRBJ2-1; 9 positions agree with TRBD2. Germline-derived CDR1 and CDR2 are LGHDT and YNNKEL (reference sequence). This CDR3 is built from 17 residues. Trimming cost V 0 bases and J 7 bases; bases outside gene matches: 10. This chain's CDR3 is CASSQDWAGGPRNEQFF. The CDR3 nucleotides are TGTGCCAGCAGCCAAGATTGGGCGGGAGGGCCTCGGAATGAGCAGTTCTTC.

The chain employs TRBV5-1 and TRBJ2-3, with 11 bases lining up with TRBD1. This CDR3 is built from 12 residues. The V gene's germline CDR1 is SGHRS and CDR2 YFSETQ. V lost 5 bases to trimming and J lost 15 bases; unmatched junction nucleotides: 8. The CDR3 here is CASSYRDRGKYF. The CDR3 nucleotides read TGCGCCAGCAGTTACCGGGACAGGGGGAAATATTTT.

This chain joins TRBV29-1 and TRBJ2-3; the D gene is possibly TRBD1 (6 bases). Germline loops: CDR1 SQVTM, CDR2 ANQGSEA. The CDR3 runs 16 residues. Trimming removed 2 bases from V and 1 base from J, with 16 bases in between. The CDR3 region has the DNA TGCAGCGTTGAAAAGAACAGGGCCGTAGGCACAGATACGCAGTATTTT. Protein sequence: CSVEKNRAVGTDTQYF.

In its sample, this clone was seen once. The gene calls are TRBV4-3 and TRBJ2-5; a possible D gene is TRBD1 (5 bases). The ends were cut back, 3 bases at V and 5 bases at J, with 13 bases in the middle. The germline V gene encodes CDR1 LGHNA and CDR2 YSLEER. This CDR3 has 14 amino acids. This CDR3 reads CASSQEQAAETQYF. The CDR3 nucleotides are TGCGCCAGCAGCCAGGAACAGGCGGCGGAGACCCAGTACTTC.

V is TRBV10-1 and J is TRBJ2-1; 11 bases match TRBD2. Germline V gene sequence: CDR1 WNHNN, CDR2 SYGVQD (reference sequence). This CDR3 is built from 14 residues. V shed 3 bases and J 9 bases; nucleotides not matched to a gene: 4. This CDR3 is CASSDGLAGGEQFF. The CDR3 DNA sequence: TGCGCCAGCAGTGACGGGCTAGCGGGAGGTGAGCAGTTCTTC.

The V and J genes are TRBV5-4 and TRBJ2-3, with 7 nucleotides matching TRBD1. V dropped 3 bases and J dropped 6; count of bases not matched to a gene: 13. Germline V gives CDR1 SGHNT, CDR2 YYREEE (reference sequence). The CDR3 is 16 residues long. The CDR3 nucleotides read TGTGCCAGCAGCTCGGTGACAGGGAACGGGCAGGATACGCAGTATTTT. It specifies CASSSVTGNGQDTQYF.

The chain combines TRBV27 with TRBJ1-1; D unresolved. CDR3 length equals 15 residues. The germline gives CDR1 MNHEY, CDR2 SMNVEV (reference sequence). Trimming pared 0 bases from V and 1 base from J, leaving 9 bases between. Here the CDR3 DNA reads TGTGCCAGCAGTTTATCGATAAGCGGGAACACTGAAGCTTTCTTT. Its translation is CASSLSISGNTEAFF.

The chain couples TRBV5-1 to TRBJ1-1; D is uncertain. V lost 0 bases and J 5 bases, leaving 14 bases between the germline ends. The CDR3 is made up of 15 amino acids. Looked up from germline, CDR1 is SGHRS and CDR2 is YFSETQ. The CDR3 region is CASSLGSDPGTEAFF. CDR3 bases: TGCGCCAGCAGCTTGGGTTCCGATCCCGGTACTGAAGCTTTCTTT.

The chain recombines TRBV15 with TRBJ2-7; the D gene is possibly TRBD1 (5 bases). Trimming took 3 bases from V and 2 from J, leaving 14 bases between them. The CDR3 is made up of 15 amino acids. The V gene's germline CDR1 is LNHNV and CDR2 YYDKDF (reference sequence). The DNA of the CDR3 is TGTGCCACCAGCAGGGGTCAGCCCAGGGCCTACGAGCAGTACTTC. Translating gives CATSRGQPRAYEQYF.

The rearrangement uses TRBV5-6 and TRBJ1-1; no clear D. Trimming left V 1 base short and J 3 bases short, with 10 bases between. From germline, CDR1 is SGHDT and CDR2 YYEEEE. The length of the CDR3 is 14 residues. The CDR3 nucleotides are TGTGCCAGCAGCTTGTCATGGTCGGACACTGAAGCTTTCTTT. Protein product: CASSLSWSDTEAFF.

The CDR3: CASSMDRGLYNEQFF. The DNA for the CDR3 is TGTGCCAGCAGTATGGACAGGGGACTCTACAATGAGCAGTTCTTC. This chain uses TRBV27 with TRBJ2-1; 9 bases align to TRBD1. Germline V gene sequence: CDR1 MNHEY, CDR2 SMNVEV (reference sequence). The CDR3 loop spans 15 amino acids. The junction had 5 bases not matched to a gene; V was cut back by 5 bases and J by 3 bases.

There are a few counts of this clone. The rearrangement uses TRBV9 and TRBJ2-3; no definite D call. The CDR3 loop spans 12 amino acids. The germline V gene has CDR1 SGDLS and CDR2 YYNGEE. Trimming removed 2 bases at V and 6 bases at J, with 7 bases between. CDR3 protein: CASSVGSDTQYF. Here the CDR3 DNA reads TGTGCCAGCAGCGTCGGGTCGGATACGCAGTATTTT.

This chain joins TRBV5-4 and TRBJ2-1; 14 bases are a match to TRBD2. CDR1 and CDR2 (germline): SGHNT, YYREEE (reference sequence). The CDR3 is 15 residues long. The V and J ends lost 4 bases and 9 bases, in that order; junction bases with no gene match: 6. For the CDR3, the DNA is TGTGCCAGCAGCCGGACTAGCGGGAGGATCCTTGAGCAGTTCTTC. It is translated as CASSRTSGRILEQFF.

The chain couples TRBV3-1 (or the pseudogene TRBV3-2) to TRBJ2-1; D unclear. V was trimmed by 0 bases and J by 5 bases, leaving 8 bases between them. Germline V lookup: CDR1 LGHDT, CDR2 YNNKEL (reference sequence). This CDR3 spans 14 amino acids. Here the CDR3 DNA reads TGTGCCAGCAGCCAAGATATCGGAGACAATGAGCAGTTCTTC. It encodes CASSQDIGDNEQFF.

The rearrangement joins TRBV7-8 to TRBJ2-2; possibly TRBD2 for D (6 bases). The V end was cut by 5 bases, the J end by 5 bases, with 12 bases between. CDR3 size: 14 residues. Germline CDR1 SGHVS, CDR2 FQNEAQ. The CDR3 DNA sequence: TGTGCCAGCAGCCCACCTCTAGCGACCGGGGAGCTGTTTTTT. It yields the protein CASSPPLATGELFF.

The chain recombines TRBV5-1 with TRBJ2-2; 7 bases line up with TRBD1. The CDR3 extends over 15 amino acids. The J segment lost 0 bases and the V segment lost 4 bases, leaving 3 bases of the junction unmatched. The germline V gene encodes CDR1 SGHRS and CDR2 YFSETQ. Written as DNA, the CDR3 is TGCGCCAGCAGCATACAGGGGTCGAACACCGGGGAGCTGTTTTTT. It codes for CASSIQGSNTGELFF.

The chain joins TRBV28 to TRBJ2-3; the D gene is possibly TRBD2 (6 bases). This CDR3 region has 15 residues. Germline V CDR1 and CDR2: MDHEN, SYDVKM. Trimming cost V 4 bases and J 0 bases, with 11 bases left between them. CDR3 sequence reads: CASSWGAGSTDTQYF. The CDR3 coding sequence is TGTGCCAGCAGTTGGGGTGCGGGGAGCACAGATACGCAGTATTTT.

The chain has TRBV4-3 and TRBJ1-2; D unclear. Trimming stripped 1 base from V and 5 bases from J, with 11 bases between. Per the germline V gene, CDR1 is LGHNA and CDR2 is YSLEER. The CDR3 spans 14 residues. The CDR3 protein is CASSQGAVGYGYTF. CDR3 nucleotide sequence: TGCGCCAGCAGCCAAGGGGCTGTAGGATATGGCTACACCTTC.

This clone occurred a few times. The CDR3 reads CASSRRTGPDQPQHF. The CDR3 DNA is TGTGCCAGCAGCCGCCGTACAGGGCCCGATCAGCCCCAGCATTTT. V gene TRBV4-2 combines with J gene TRBJ1-5; tentatively, D is TRBD1 (6 bases). Trimming stripped 4 bases from V and 5 bases from J, with 15 bases between. Germline lookup yields CDR1 LGHNA and CDR2 YNFKEQ. This CDR3 comprises 15 residues.

This clone was seen a few times. This chain links TRBV28 with TRBJ2-3; TRBD2 aligns across 8 bases. The CDR3 covers 19 residues. V shed 6 bases, J shed 0 bases, and the junction held 17 bases outside the gene matches. CDR1 is MDHEN and CDR2 is SYDVKM in the germline V gene. The DNA for the CDR3 is TGTGCCAGCAGACTTCGGGGGGGCACGGTATCAGCTAGCACAGATACGCAGTATTTT. Translating it yields CASRLRGGTVSASTDTQYF.

The rearrangement links TRBV5-1 to TRBJ2-3, with D perhaps matching TRBD1 (5 bases). CDR3 size: 15 residues. Looked up from germline, CDR1 is SGHRS and CDR2 is YFSETQ. The ends were cut back, 4 bases at V and 4 bases at J, with 16 bases in the middle. The CDR3 protein is CASSPPRVGADTQYF. CDR3 nucleotide sequence: TGCGCCAGCAGCCCCCCCCGGGTAGGGGCAGATACGCAGTATTTT.

This rearrangement joins TRBV6-5 to TRBJ2-3; 9 nucleotides agree with TRBD1. The V gene end was trimmed by 2 bases and the J gene end by 3 bases; junction bases not matched to a gene: 3. CDR1 is MNHEY, CDR2 SVGAGI, per germline. The CDR3 sequence is 15 residues long. CDR3 DNA: TGTGCCAGCAGTTACCCCGGACAGGGGACAGATACGCAGTATTTT. Translating it yields CASSYPGQGTDTQYF.